These 9 T cell receptor beta chains were all obtained from the same sample, sequenced in a study of CD8+ T cells in alopecia areata. cDNA reverse transcribed from extracted RNA served as the sequencing template. Data came from immunoSEQ multiplex PCR; TCRdb stores just in-frame clones and leaves some out. This sample has 120,000 or so clones, with 58% found just once. The treatment denotes: oral pan-JAK inhibitor, 5-10 mg twice daily. The sample consisted of CD8+ T cells sorted from blood, taken at week 4, from a patient treated with tofacitinib. The receptors shown here come from a human donor with alopecia areata.

The table lists this clone with a few counts. This chain connects TRBV13 to TRBJ2-1; D is undetermined. CDR1 is PRHDT, CDR2 FYEKMQ, per germline (reference sequence). V was shortened by 1 base and J by 8 bases, with 15 bases between the two germline ends. This CDR3 has 15 residues. This CDR3 is CASSLAGRALDEQFF. CDR3 nucleotides: TGTGCCAGCAGCTTAGCCGGACGAGCGTTGGATGAGCAGTTCTTC.

Only a few counts were recorded for this clone. The rearrangement joins TRBV7-9 to TRBJ2-1; TRBD2 aligns across 7 bases. V trimming: 0 bases; J trimming: 7 bases; junction bases outside the gene matches: 0. The CDR3 is made up of 13 amino acids. Germline V gene lookup returns CDR1 SEHNR and CDR2 FQNEAQ (reference sequence). The CDR3 DNA reads TGTGCCAGCAGCTTAGCGCGGGGGAATGAGCAGTTCTTC. Translated, it gives CASSLARGNEQFF.

V gene TRBV25-1 combines with J gene TRBJ2-7; 8 bases agree with TRBD1. The germline V gene encodes CDR1 MGHDK and CDR2 SYGVNS. The length of the CDR3 is 15 residues. V dropped 4 bases and J dropped 4; count of bases not matched to a gene: 9. The DNA for the CDR3 is TGTGCCAGCAGTGGAACCGGGACAGGAGGTTACGAGCAGTACTTC. It is translated as CASSGTGTGGYEQYF.

A few counts support this clone. V is TRBV30 and J is TRBJ2-5, with 9 bases aligning to TRBD1. CDR1 and CDR2 from the germline V gene are GTSNPN and SVGIG (reference sequence). V trimming: 4 bases; J trimming: 3 bases; junction bases outside the gene matches: 6. CDR3 size: 14 residues. CDR3 loop: CAWTGGQGEETQYF. CDR3 DNA sequence: TGTGCCTGGACGGGGGGACAGGGCGAAGAGACCCAGTACTTC.

This rearrangement joins TRBV5-1 to TRBJ2-3; 10 nucleotides agree with TRBD1. Trimming took 0 bases from V and 2 from J; bases not matched to a gene: 3. CDR1 SGHRS and CDR2 YFSETQ come from the germline V gene. The CDR3 contains 16 residues. The CDR3: CASSLGQGATTDTQYF. The CDR3 DNA sequence: TGCGCCAGCAGCTTGGGACAGGGGGCGACCACAGATACGCAGTATTTT.

This clone came up a few times. This chain connects TRBV29-1 to TRBJ2-7, with D maybe TRBD1 (5 bases). Germline V gene sequence: CDR1 SQVTM, CDR2 ANQGSEA. V was cut by 2 bases and J by 1 base, with 12 bases left in between. The length of the CDR3 is 14 residues. For the CDR3, the DNA is TGCAGCGTTGAATCGCCTACAGGATCCTACGAGCAGTACTTC. Translating gives CSVESPTGSYEQYF.

In this sample, this clone turned up a few times. The CDR3 nucleotides are TGTGCCAGCAGTTTGGATATGACAAAACTGTTTTTT. Translating gives CASSLDMTKLFF. The V gene is TRBV27, the J gene TRBJ1-4; unclear D gene. The ends were cut back, 3 bases at V and 10 bases at J, with 9 bases in the middle. Per germline, CDR1 MNHEY and CDR2 SMNVEV (reference sequence). This CDR3 is 12 amino acids long.

The chain combines TRBV5-6 with TRBJ1-2; 11 bases align to TRBD1. The germline V gene encodes CDR1 SGHDT and CDR2 YYEEEE. After removal of 4 bases from V and 2 bases from J, the junction contained 7 bases not matched to a gene. The CDR3 loop spans 16 amino acids. The CDR3 spells CASSPGQGAVNYGYTF. The CDR3 region has the DNA TGTGCCAGCAGCCCCGGACAGGGGGCGGTCAACTATGGCTACACCTTC.

The V call is TRBV13, the J call TRBJ1-6; a possible D gene is TRBD1 (5 bases). Germline assignment: CDR1 PRHDT and CDR2 FYEKMQ (reference sequence). Trimming took off 3 bases at V and 8 bases at J, with 14 bases between the two ends. The CDR3 covers 15 residues. The CDR3 here is CASSFRGESDSPLHF. In DNA, the CDR3 is TGTGCCAGCAGCTTTAGGGGAGAAAGTGATTCACCCCTCCACTTT. Using reference TRBV13 and TRBJ1-6 for the parts outside the CDR3, the full variable domain is AAGVIQSPRHLIKEKRETATLKCYPIPRHDTVYWYQQGPGQDPQFLISFYEKMQSDKGSIPDRFSAQQFSDYHSELNMSSLELGDSALYFCASSFRGESDSPLHFGNGTRLTVT.